This section outlines one T cell receptor beta chain sequence together with its context. This clone was detected only a few times. It has no known antigen specificity. No quality values exist for individual bases; no much larger clone is one base distant. The data derive from a study of a mutant IDH1 vaccine in newly diagnosed glioma (dated by TCRdb to about 2021). With regard to the full study: Vaccination began 4-6 weeks after radiotherapy alone, or alongside temozolomide cycles in the chemotherapy-containing groups. Of the approximately 29 treated patients, approximately 60% were male and roughly 38% were female, and a mean age of 40.4 years was recorded. Prior to enrollment, patients had been given standard therapy consisting of radiotherapy alone, temozolomide alone, or radiochemotherapy with temozolomide, with the combination given to most patients. Visit V12 was the week-35 safety follow-up and visit V13 was the week-47 end of study. Peripheral blood was collected at six visits: V03 (baseline), V05, V07, V10, V12 and V13. For exploratory analyses, longitudinal TCRB deep sequencing was carried out in some 25 treated patients wherever samples were available.

The paper as a whole reports these results and caveats: Across multiple MHC alleles, vaccine-induced immune responses were seen in around 94% of patients. Pseudoprogression appeared unrelated to alterations in the top peripheral T cell clonotypes detected by TCRB sequencing. The authors noted that analyses of patient blood samples could not be reproduced because of sample limitations. Selection of PBMC samples for TCRB deep sequencing was based on availability.

The library was produced with the immunoSEQ multiplex PCR assay. Rearranged TCR beta chain sequences were amplified with the hsTCRB Kit following the manufacturer's protocol. TCRB libraries were sequenced on an Illumina MiSeq. Per the authors' processing: Demultiplexing, trimming and gene mapping were performed with the kit vendor's proprietary platform. TCRdb obtained this table from immuneACCESS and retained in-frame rearrangements with V and J assigned. These tables miss some clones; where compared with another copy, unresolved V genes account for less than half of the shortfall, and the remainder is unexplained. The DNA was the basis for D and trimming; V, J and clone size are from that table. The sample table holds 10,000 to 14,000 clones, of which 81% were seen once. The top ten constitute 15% to 20% of the sample. The CDR3 runs 19 amino acids, cysteine and phenylalanine included. The sequence is cut down to CDR3 DNA, 57 bases in frame from base 1. CDR1 and CDR2, per the germline V gene (reference sequence), are SEHNR and FQNEAQ. V and J lose 5 bases and 0 bases, and a span of 20 bases separates them.

Interpreted using the paper, the time point label stands for: week 47, end of study. Each vaccine dose was 300 ug of a 20-mer mutant IDH1 peptide in Montanide, given subcutaneously with topical imiquimod. Patients received eight vaccinations in weeks 1, 3, 5, 7, 11, 15, 19 and 23, corresponding to visits V03 through V10. Donors had newly diagnosed WHO grade 3 or 4 IDH1-mutant astrocytomas with loss of nuclear ATRX. The samples were drawn from NOA16, a multicentre, single-arm, open-label phase I trial in Germany that tested a mutant IDH1 peptide vaccine in humans for the first time. Genomic DNA for TCRB sequencing was isolated from EDTA blood with the DNeasy Blood and Tissue Kit.

Sample: PBMCs, taken from a glioma patient whose treatment included an IDH1 peptide vaccine. The TCR sequence derives from a man in his thirties or forties with glioma. The chain joins TRBV7-9 to TRBJ2-6, with TRBD1 as a weak D call on 6 bases. The CDR3 protein sequence reads: CASSPDRPTTLSGANVLTF. Here is the DNA: TGTGCCAGCAGCCCAGACAGGCCCACGACTCTCTCTGGGGCCAACGTCCTGACTTTC.